The TCR beta chain under discussion was sequenced for a study of cytomegalovirus exposure and HLA in healthy donors. Study-wide points: Sequencing likely generated an artifact that appeared as a cluster of highly shared sequence variants. Versus the roughly 640-donor mean, an Asian-associated ancestry cluster reportedly showed fewer N-insertions in a later analysis.

The donors, nominally healthy at sampling, likely had unrecorded immune exposures. It was with 60 Vbeta and 13 Jbeta primers that the PCR ran. Produced via immunoSEQ multiplex PCR; TCRdb's table is partial and in-frame only. The sample contains some 65,000 clones, less than 70% of which appear only once. As to this clone: As yet, its antigen is unknown.

The CDR3 is 17 residues long. Germline assignment: CDR1 SGHTA and CDR2 FQGNSA. V lost 1 base to trimming and J lost 0 bases, with 10 bases between them. The chain recombines TRBV7-2 with TRBJ2-6; D is possibly TRBD1 (5 bases). This TCR was recovered from a young man in good health and CMV-seronegative. Sequences were obtained from PBMCs. CDR3 region: CASSLVGAGSGANVLTF. In nucleotides, the CDR3 is TGTGCCAGCAGCTTAGTAGGGGCCGGCTCTGGGGCCAACGTCCTGACTTTC. Full variable domain (outside the CDR3, taken from reference TRBV7-2 and TRBJ2-6): GAGVSQSPSNKVTEKGKDVELRCDPISGHTALYWYRQSLGQGLEFLIYFQGNSAPDKSGLPSDRFSAERTGGSVSTLTIQRTQQEDSAVYLCASSLVGAGSGANVLTFGAGSRLTVL.